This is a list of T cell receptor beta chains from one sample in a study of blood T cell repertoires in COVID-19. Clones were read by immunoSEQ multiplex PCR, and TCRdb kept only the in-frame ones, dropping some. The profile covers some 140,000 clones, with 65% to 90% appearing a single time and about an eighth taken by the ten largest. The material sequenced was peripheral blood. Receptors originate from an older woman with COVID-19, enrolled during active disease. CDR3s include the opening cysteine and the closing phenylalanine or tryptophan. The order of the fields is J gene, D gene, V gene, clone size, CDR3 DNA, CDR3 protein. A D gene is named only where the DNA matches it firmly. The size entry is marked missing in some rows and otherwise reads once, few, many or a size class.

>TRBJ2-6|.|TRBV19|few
TGTGCCAGTAGTATAGAGGCATTCTCTGGGGCCAACGTCCTGACTTTC
CASSIEAFSGANVLTF
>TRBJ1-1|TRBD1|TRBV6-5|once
TGTGCCAGCAGTTACGGGGACAGGGACAACACTGAAGCTTTCTTT
CASSYGDRDNTEAFF
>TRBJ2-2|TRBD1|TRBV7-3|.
TGTGCCAGCAGCTTAGGGTCCCTGGGACAGACGAACACCGGGGAGCTGTTTTTT
CASSLGSLGQTNTGELFF
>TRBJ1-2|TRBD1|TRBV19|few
TGTGCCAGTAGTACCCGGGACAGGGGGGGCTACACCTTC
CASSTRDRGGYTF
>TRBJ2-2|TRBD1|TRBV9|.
TGTGCCAGCAGCACACGGACAGGGTTCACCGGGGAGCTGTTTTTT
CASSTRTGFTGELFF
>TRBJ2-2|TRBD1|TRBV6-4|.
TGTGCCAGCAGTGACGGGACAGGGGACACCGGGGAGCTGTTTTTT
CASSDGTGDTGELFF
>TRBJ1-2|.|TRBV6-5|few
TGTGCCCGGGGGGGGCCCCGGGGGGGCTACACCTTC
CARGGPRGGYTF
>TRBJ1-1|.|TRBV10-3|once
TGTGCCATCAGTGGGGGACAATCAGCGGTGAACACTGAAGCTTTCTTT
CAISGGQSAVNTEAFF
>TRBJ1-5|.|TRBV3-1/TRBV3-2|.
TGTGCCAGCAGCCCCGCCCTGCCAGGCTCGAATCAGCCCCAGCATTTT
CASSPALPGSNQPQHF
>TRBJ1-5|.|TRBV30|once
TGTGCCTGGAGTGAAACAGGGCAAGGGCAGCCCCAGCATTTT
CAWSETGQGQPQHF
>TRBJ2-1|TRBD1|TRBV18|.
TGTGCCAGCCTTGGACAGGGGCCGAATGAGCAGTTCTTC
CASLGQGPNEQFF
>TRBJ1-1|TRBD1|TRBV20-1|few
TGCAGTGCTAGTGGGGCAGGGGGCTCGGGAATCGCTTTCTTT
CSASGAGGSGIAFF
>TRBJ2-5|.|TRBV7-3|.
TGTGCCAGCAGCAGAAGCTTTGGGGAGTCCCAGTACTTC
CASSRSFGESQYF
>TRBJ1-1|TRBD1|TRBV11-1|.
TGTGCCAGCAGCTTACAGGACAGGGCCAGGCCTGAAGCTTTCTTT
CASSLQDRARPEAFF
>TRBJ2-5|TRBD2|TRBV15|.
TGTGCCACCAGCAGAGATATTGGCGGGAGGGACCAAGAGACCCAGTACTTC
CATSRDIGGRDQETQYF
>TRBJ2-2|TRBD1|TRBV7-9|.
TGTGCCAGCACCTCTGGGACAGGGCTGCCCGGGGAGCTGTTTTTT
CASTSGTGLPGELFF
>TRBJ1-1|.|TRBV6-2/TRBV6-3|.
TGTGCCAGCAGTCACAGGGCGCTAATTTTAGGGGTGTCCACTGAAGCTTTCTTT
CASSHRALILGVSTEAFF
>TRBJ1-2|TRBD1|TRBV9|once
TGTGCCAGCAGCGCGACTCAGGGGGCGAATGCCTATGGCTACACCTTC
CASSATQGANAYGYTF
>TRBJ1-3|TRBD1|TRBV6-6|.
TGTGCCAGCAGTGATAGACAGGGCGCTGGAAACACCATATATTTT
CASSDRQGAGNTIYF
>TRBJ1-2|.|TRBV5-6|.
TGTGCCAGCAGCAAGACAGCTAACTATGGCTACACCTTC
CASSKTANYGYTF
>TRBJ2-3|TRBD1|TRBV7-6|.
TGTGCCAGCAGCGCCGGCCACGGACAGGCCACAGATACGCAGTATTTT
CASSAGHGQATDTQYF
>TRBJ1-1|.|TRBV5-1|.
TGCGCCAGCAGCTCCCTCGGGGGTGTGAACACTGAAGCTTTCTTT
CASSSLGGVNTEAFF
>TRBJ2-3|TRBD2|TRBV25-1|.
TGTGCCAGCAGTGAATATGCGGGAGGAGCAGATACGCAGTATTTT
CASSEYAGGADTQYF
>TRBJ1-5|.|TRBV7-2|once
TGTGCCAGCAGCTTAGAGGCAGGGTATCAGCCCCAGCATTTT
CASSLEAGYQPQHF
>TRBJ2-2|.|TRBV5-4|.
TGTGCCAGCAGCTCTTGGGGGGGCGTCGGGGAGCTGTTTTTT
CASSSWGGVGELFF
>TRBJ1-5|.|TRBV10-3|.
TGTGCCATCAGTGACGGACAGTTCGGACAGCCCCAGCATTTT
CAISDGQFGQPQHF
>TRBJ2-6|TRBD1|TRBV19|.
TGTGCCAGTAGCTTGGGACAGGCCTCTGGGGCCAACGTCCTGACTTTC
CASSLGQASGANVLTF
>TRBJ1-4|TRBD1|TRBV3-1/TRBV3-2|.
TGTGCCAGCAGCCAGAAGCCAGGGGGCGGCGGTGAAAAACTGTTTTTT
CASSQKPGGGGEKLFF
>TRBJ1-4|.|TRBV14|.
TGTGCCAGCAGCCAAGCCAGGGGATACGAAAAACTGTTTTTT
CASSQARGYEKLFF
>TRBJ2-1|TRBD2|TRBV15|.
TGTGCCACCAGCACCCTAGCGGGGGGATCAGGGGAGCAGTTCTTC
CATSTLAGGSGEQFF
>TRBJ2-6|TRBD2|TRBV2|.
TGTGCCAGCAAGGGGACTAGCGGGCATATCTCTGGGGCCAACGTCCTGACTTTC
CASKGTSGHISGANVLTF
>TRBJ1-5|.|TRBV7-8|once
TGTGCCAGCAGCCGTACTACCTCCGAAACCCAGCCCCAGCATTTT
CASSRTTSETQPQHF
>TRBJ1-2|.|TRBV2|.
TGTGCCAGCAGTGATCAGCCAGGGTTGGACTACACCTTC
CASSDQPGLDYTF
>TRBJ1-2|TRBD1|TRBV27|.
TGTGCCAGCACACGACAGGGAAACTATGGCTACACCTTC
CASTRQGNYGYTF
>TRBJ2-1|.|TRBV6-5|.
TGTGCCAGCACTCCTCCAGGGTACAATGAGCAGTTCTTC
CASTPPGYNEQFF
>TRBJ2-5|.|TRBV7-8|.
TGTGCCAGCAGCTTAGCGCGAGAGACCCAGTACTTC
CASSLARETQYF
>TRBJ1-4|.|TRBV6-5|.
TGTGCCAGCAGTACCCGGGGTGAAAAACTGTTTTTT
CASSTRGEKLFF
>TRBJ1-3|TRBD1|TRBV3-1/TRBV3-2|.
TGTGCCAGCAGCCAGCTAGGGGGCGCGGGAAACACCATATATTTT
CASSQLGGAGNTIYF
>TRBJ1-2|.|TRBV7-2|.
TGTGCCAGCAGCACTTACACGGGGAATGGCTACACCTTC
CASSTYTGNGYTF
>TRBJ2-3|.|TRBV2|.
TGTGCCAGCAGTGAATCCCGCGGGGCCTTAAATACGCAGTATTTT
CASSESRGALNTQYF
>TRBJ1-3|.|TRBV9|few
TGTGCCAGCAGCGTAGGGTCAGTCTCTGGAAACACCATATATTTT
CASSVGSVSGNTIYF
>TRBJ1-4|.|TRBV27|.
TGTGCCAGCAGTCTCCGGACAGCCTCGGAGGAAAAACTGTTTTTT
CASSLRTASEEKLFF